This TCR beta chain was obtained from a study of T cells in Graves' hyperthyroidism and ophthalmopathy. Whole-study results and caveats: Model predictions of ophthalmopathy came a median approximately 6 months before onset.

The investigators amplified TCR beta CDR3 regions from RNA transcripts. First-round RT-PCR of the TCR CDR3 relied on the HTBI primer set. A single record per CDR3 protein comes from TCRdb applying MiXCR to the multiplex PCR reads. The sample records 550,000 to 800,000 distinct CDR3 sequences, approximately 15% being singletons. Losses at the gene ends were 3 bases for V and 2 bases for J; bases not matched to a gene: 9. Looked up from germline, CDR1 is KGHSH and CDR2 is LQKENI. The CDR3 has 17 amino acids. Patients were aged 18 to 65, had disease duration under 2 months, and had newly diagnosed hyperthyroidism. Lactation, pregnancy, other autoimmune disease or uncontrolled infection led to exclusion of patients. With respect to this clonotype: Its matching antigen is unknown.

This receptor was taken from a man aged 45-65 years with Graves' hyperthyroidism. The V call is TRBV18, the J call TRBJ2-7, with 11 bases that match TRBD2. The sequencing sample was made of blood. CDR3 coding DNA: TGTGCCAGCTCACCCTTTCCAACTAGCGGGAGCCCCTACGAGCAGTACTTC. The encoded protein is CASSPFPTSGSPYEQYF.